Following are 28 T cell receptor beta chains from one sample sequenced in a study of cytomegalovirus exposure and HLA in healthy donors. With 60 Vbeta and 13 Jbeta primers, the PCR was carried out. TCRdb's copy holds only in-frame clones and misses some; the assay was immunoSEQ multiplex PCR. The sample holds some 190,000 clones, 77% seen once. The sample was PBMCs. The receptors were sampled from a man between 18 and 29 years old in good health and CMV-seronegative.

This clone turned up a few times. The chain employs TRBV15 and TRBJ2-3; 11 bases fit TRBD2. V lost 0 bases to trimming and J lost 4 bases; unmatched junction nucleotides: 0. This CDR3 is 15 amino acids long. CDR1 and CDR2 (germline): LNHNV, YYDKDF (reference sequence). The CDR3 here is CATSRDSGGADTQYF. CDR3 nucleotide sequence: TGTGCCACCAGCAGAGATAGCGGGGGGGCAGATACGCAGTATTTT. The full variable domain, its missing parts supplied by reference TRBV15 and TRBJ2-3, is DAMVIQNPRYQVTQFGKPVTLSCSQTLNHNVMYWYQQKSSQAPKLLFHYYDKDFNNEADTPDNFQSRRPNTSFCFLDIRSPGLGDTAMYLCATSRDSGGADTQYFGPGTRLTVL.

This chain uses TRBV2 with TRBJ2-3, with TRBD2 identical over 14 bases. V gave up 7 bases and J gave up 5 bases; unmatched junction bases: 8. The CDR3 is made up of 16 amino acids. Germline assignment: CDR1 SNHLY and CDR2 FYNNEI. The CDR3 loop reads CASTRLAGGIVDTQYF. CDR3 coding DNA: TGTGCCAGCACTAGACTAGCGGGGGGGATAGTAGATACGCAGTATTTT.

This sequence joins TRBV7-9 and TRBJ2-3, with D maybe TRBD1 (5 bases). Germline CDR1 SEHNR, CDR2 FQNEAQ (reference sequence). Trimming shortened V by 3 bases and J by 2 bases, and 12 bases separated the two germline ends. CDR3 size: 15 residues. CDR3 loop: CASSFWTSYTDTQYF. The CDR3 DNA follows: TGTGCCAGCAGCTTCTGGACAAGTTACACAGATACGCAGTATTTT.

This clone has a handful of counts. The V call is TRBV29-1, the J call TRBJ2-1, with D possibly being TRBD2 (6 bases). V lost 8 bases, J lost 1 base, and 15 bases lay in between. In germline, CDR1 is SQVTM, CDR2 ANQGSEA. The CDR3 has 14 residues. In nucleotides, the CDR3 is TGCAGCCCGCGGAGGGCCAGTTCCTACAATGAGCAGTTCTTC. Its protein is CSPRRASSYNEQFF.

This clone has only one observation. V and J are TRBV11-2 and TRBJ2-1; D might be TRBD2 (5 bases). CDR1 SGHAT and CDR2 FQNNGV come from the germline V gene. The CDR3 has 14 amino acids. Trimming pared 1 base from V and 4 bases from J, leaving 8 bases between. The CDR3 loop is CASSLGLAYNEQFF. The CDR3 DNA reads TGTGCCAGCAGCTTAGGCCTAGCTTACAATGAGCAGTTCTTC. Using reference TRBV11-2 and TRBJ2-1 for the parts outside the CDR3, the full variable domain is EAGVAQSPRYKIIEKRQSVAFWCNPISGHATLYWYQQILGQGPKLLIQFQNNGVVDDSQLPKDRFSAERLKGVDSTLKIQPAKLEDSAVYLCASSLGLAYNEQFFGPGTRLTVL.

Comments on this clone: One end of the junction does not line up with germline, which may come from a read error. The chain links TRBV7-9 to TRBJ2-5, with TRBD1 matching over 9 bases. The J call could be wrong; TRBJ2-7 is a better fit for the DNA end. Germline V gene lookup returns CDR1 SEHNR and CDR2 FQNEAQ (reference sequence). CDR3 size: 13 residues. For the CDR3, the DNA is TGTACCAGCAGCCGGGACAGGGTGTCCGAGCAGTACTTC. Its protein is CTSSRDRVSEQYF.

This clone came up once. The chain carries TRBV5-8 and TRBJ1-2; D might be TRBD1 (5 bases). The CDR3 is 13 residues long. Trimming took 4 bases from V and 8 from J, leaving 15 bases between them. Germline CDR1 SGHTS, CDR2 YDEGEE. CDR3 protein: CASSAGRARGYTF. DNA of the CDR3: TGTGCCAGCAGCGCAGGGCGTGCGCGGGGCTACACCTTC.

The V gene is TRBV7-8, the J gene TRBJ2-2, with 7 bases aligning to TRBD1. With 3 bases clipped from V and 4 bases from J, the junction kept 8 bases outside the gene matches. The CDR3 runs to 16 residues. Germline CDR1 SGHVS, CDR2 FQNEAQ. The CDR3 region is CASSFRTGLGTGELFF. DNA of the CDR3: TGTGCCAGCAGCTTTCGGACAGGATTAGGCACCGGGGAGCTGTTTTTT.

This clone is a singleton in its sample. The V gene is TRBV4-3, the J gene TRBJ2-1; 8 nucleotides match TRBD2. In germline, CDR1 is LGHNA, CDR2 YSLEER. Trimming took 1 base from V and 12 from J; bases not matched to a gene: 8. This CDR3 is 14 amino acids long. The CDR3 DNA sequence: TGCGCCAGCAGCCAAGGGGAGGGGCTAGCGGGGCAGTTCTTC. Translation gives CASSQGEGLAGQFF.

This clone was found once. The chain combines TRBV2 with TRBJ1-5; tentative D call: TRBD1 (6 bases). This CDR3 is built from 15 residues. V gave up 7 bases and J gave up 6 bases, with 19 bases separating them. CDR1 is SNHLY, CDR2 FYNNEI, per germline. CDR3 amino acids: CASTHTQGSGQPQHF. CDR3 nucleotides: TGTGCCAGCACCCACACACAGGGATCCGGTCAGCCCCAGCATTTT. The variable domain in full, completed from reference TRBV2 and TRBJ1-5, reads EPEVTQTPSHQVTQMGQEVILRCVPISNHLYFYWYRQILGQKVEFLVSFYNNEISEKSEIFDDQFSVERPDGSNFTLKIRSTKLEDSAMYFCASTHTQGSGQPQHFGDGTRLSIL.

V gene TRBV5-1 combines with J gene TRBJ2-2; 7 bases line up with TRBD1. The CDR3 runs to 17 residues. V gave up 0 bases and J gave up 0 bases; unmatched junction bases: 5. Germline CDR1 is SGHRS and CDR2 is YFSETQ. This CDR3 is CASSLVGDRANTGELFF. The CDR3 DNA sequence: TGCGCCAGCAGCTTGGTTGGTGACAGGGCGAACACCGGGGAGCTGTTTTTT.

J is TRBJ2-1 and V is TRBV30, with D maybe TRBD1 (5 bases). The V gene's germline CDR1 is GTSNPN and CDR2 SVGIG (reference sequence). V lost 2 bases and J lost 1, with 12 bases in between. The CDR3 is 15 residues long. The CDR3 DNA is TGTGCCTGGAGTCCCCAAGGGGCTTCCTACAATGAGCAGTTCTTC. Amino acids: CAWSPQGASYNEQFF.

The rearrangement uses TRBV11-3 and TRBJ2-1; 8 bases match TRBD2. J gave up 7 bases and V 5 bases, and 16 bases lay outside the gene matches. The CDR3 is made up of 17 amino acids. Germline CDR1 is SGHNT and CDR2 is YENEEA. CDR3 bases: TGTGCCAGCAGCCCCCGGGCCGGACTAGCTTCTAGGAATGAGCAGTTCTTC. Its protein is CASSPRAGLASRNEQFF.

The rearrangement joins TRBV4-1 to TRBJ2-1; unclear D gene. Trimming removed 6 bases from V and 8 bases from J, with 14 bases in between. Germline CDR1 reads MGHRA; CDR2 reads YSYEKL. This CDR3 is 13 amino acids long. The CDR3 protein is CASSGSPGDEQFF. The CDR3, as DNA: TGCGCCAGCAGTGGATCTCCGGGTGATGAGCAGTTCTTC.

This clone was counted between two and nine times. The V and J genes are TRBV7-9 and TRBJ1-2; D ambiguous. Deletions cut 1 base from V and 2 bases from J, with 14 bases between. The CDR3 covers 16 residues. CDR1 is SEHNR, CDR2 FQNEAQ, per germline (reference sequence). Here the CDR3 DNA reads TGTGCCAGCAGCTTAGAATACCGGGGTACCAACTATGGCTACACCTTC. Encoded protein: CASSLEYRGTNYGYTF. Full variable domain (outside the CDR3, taken from reference TRBV7-9 and TRBJ1-2): DTGVSQNPRHKITKRGQNVTFRCDPISEHNRLYWYRQTLGQGPEFLTYFQNEAQLEKSRLLSDRFSAERPKGSFSTLEIQRTEQGDSAMYLCASSLEYRGTNYGYTFGSGTRLTVV.

The chain employs TRBV28 and TRBJ1-3; TRBD1 aligns across 9 bases. Germline V gene lookup returns CDR1 MDHEN and CDR2 SYDVKM. This CDR3 is built from 14 residues. V was clipped by 7 bases and J by 5 bases; unmatched bases: 6. CDR3 sequence reads: CASTRTGARNTIYF. The CDR3 DNA reads as TGTGCCAGCACTCGGACAGGGGCGAGAAACACCATATATTTT.

The J gene is TRBJ1-5, the V gene TRBV21-1; the table's D call, TRBD1, was not checked against the DNA. TRBV21-1 is classified as a pseudogene. This CDR3 contains 15 residues. CDR3 sequence: CASSKRDRGSQPQHF. The CDR3 DNA reads as TGTGCCAGCAGCAAACGGGACAGGGGAAGTCAGCCCCAGCATTTT.

The V call is TRBV19, the J call TRBJ1-2; 8 positions agree with TRBD1. Germline CDR1 LNHDA, CDR2 SQIVND (reference sequence). The CDR3 totals 13 residues. With V trimmed by 7 bases and J by 8 bases, 9 bases remained unmatched. Here the CDR3 reads CASTRSGGRGYTF. The CDR3, as DNA: TGTGCCAGTACCAGATCAGGGGGCCGGGGCTACACCTTC.

The rearrangement uses TRBV28 and TRBJ1-1; 9 bases fit TRBD1. Germline V CDR1 and CDR2: MDHEN, SYDVKM. The CDR3 loop spans 15 amino acids. The V and J ends lost 0 bases and 3 bases, in that order; junction bases with no gene match: 2. The CDR3 nucleotides read TGTGCCAGCAGTTTATGGGGACAGGGAGACACTGAAGCTTTCTTT. This encodes CASSLWGQGDTEAFF.

The V gene is TRBV7-3, the J gene TRBJ2-5; possibly TRBD2 for D (5 bases). This CDR3 region has 13 residues. Germline CDR1 reads SGHTA; CDR2 reads FQGTGA. The germline V and J ends were trimmed by 5 bases and 2 bases, with 9 bases remaining between them. The CDR3 DNA reads as TGTGCCAGCAGCCGAGGGTTACAAGAGACCCAGTACTTC. Translation gives CASSRGLQETQYF.

The CDR3 sequence: CASRKAGLVYNEQFF. CDR3 sequence (DNA): TGTGCCAGCAGGAAAGCGGGACTAGTCTACAATGAGCAGTTCTTC. The chain has TRBV25-1 and TRBJ2-1; 8 bases map to TRBD2. V dropped 6 bases and J dropped 3; count of bases not matched to a gene: 7. Per the germline V gene, CDR1 is MGHDK and CDR2 is SYGVNS. The CDR3 is 15 residues long.

This clone has just a few counts. The rearrangement uses TRBV29-1 and TRBJ2-7; 10 nucleotides agree with TRBD1. The CDR3 loop spans 13 amino acids. V lost 7 bases to trimming and J lost 7 bases; unmatched junction nucleotides: 10. Germline V gives CDR1 SQVTM, CDR2 ANQGSEA. This CDR3 is CSASGTGEGEQYF. Here the CDR3 DNA reads TGCAGCGCGTCCGGGACAGGGGAAGGAGAGCAGTACTTC.

The chain links TRBV7-3 to TRBJ2-5, with TRBD2 matching over 10 bases. This CDR3 is 15 amino acids long. Germline values: CDR1 SGHTA, CDR2 FQGTGA. J lost 5 bases, V lost 5 bases, and 8 bases had no gene match. The CDR3 bases are TGTGCCAGCAGCCCCCATAGCGGGGGGTCGGAGACCCAGTACTTC. This encodes CASSPHSGGSETQYF.

The rearrangement links TRBV6-6 to TRBJ2-5; D is perhaps TRBD2 (5 bases). CDR1 and CDR2 from the germline V gene are MNHNY and SVGAGI (reference sequence). CDR3 length equals 13 residues. With 8 bases removed from V and 4 bases from J, the gap between germline ends came to 14 bases. CDR3 residues: CASDPPRGETQYF. The CDR3 region has the DNA TGTGCCAGCGACCCCCCCCGGGGAGAGACCCAGTACTTC.

V is TRBV14 and J is TRBJ2-3, with 7 bases identical to TRBD1. From germline, CDR1 is SGHDN and CDR2 FVKESK. This CDR3 contains 14 residues. Germline trimming cut 6 bases from V and 2 bases from J; bases unmatched to any gene: 5. The CDR3 DNA follows: TGTGCCAGCAGAATGACAGGGTTCACAGATACGCAGTATTTT. Its protein is CASRMTGFTDTQYF.

This chain uses TRBV9 with TRBJ2-1; 7 nucleotides agree with TRBD2. CDR1 and CDR2 (germline): SGDLS, YYNGEE. The CDR3 consists of 18 residues. Trimming removed 4 bases from V and 0 bases from J; junction bases left unmatched: 13. Written as DNA, the CDR3 is TGTGCCAGCAGCTCTCTAGCGGCCCAGAGCAGCTCCTACAATGAGCAGTTCTTC. Its protein is CASSSLAAQSSSYNEQFF. The variable domain in full, with the rest retrieved from reference TRBV9 and TRBJ2-1, is DSGVTQTPKHLITATGQRVTLRCSPRSGDLSVYWYQQSLDQGLQFLIQYYNGEERAKGNILERFSAQQFPDLHSELNLSSLELGDSALYFCASSSLAAQSSSYNEQFFGPGTRLTVL.

J is TRBJ1-2 and V is TRBV18; 7 positions agree with TRBD1. In germline, CDR1 is KGHSH, CDR2 LQKENI. This CDR3 contains 13 residues. The V segment lost 3 bases and the J segment 5 bases; nucleotides outside the gene matches: 3. Here the CDR3 reads CASSPGQLYGYTF. The CDR3 DNA follows: TGTGCCAGCTCACCGGGACAGCTATATGGCTACACCTTC.

The gene calls are TRBV5-8 and TRBJ2-2, with TRBD1 matching 10 bases. The CDR3 extends over 16 amino acids. Germline values: CDR1 SGHTS, CDR2 YDEGEE. Trimming cost V 4 bases and J 3 bases; bases outside gene matches: 6. CDR3 DNA sequence: TGTGCCAGCAGCGATCGGGACAGGGGTGACACCGGGGAGCTGTTTTTT. It translates to CASSDRDRGDTGELFF.